Below are 19 T cell receptor beta chains sequenced from a single sample in a study of blood T cell repertoires in COVID-19. Clones were sequenced by immunoSEQ multiplex PCR, and TCRdb holds only the in-frame ones, with some missing. The sample has 200,000 to 300,000 clones, 86% seen once. Sequencing used peripheral blood. The receptors stem from a man aged 60-69 years with acute or convalescent COVID-19.

This clone has just a few counts. The chain uses TRBV5-4 and TRBJ1-6; D possibly corresponds to TRBD1 (5 bases). The CDR3 runs to 15 residues. Germline V gives CDR1 SGHNT, CDR2 YYREEE (reference sequence). Trimming stripped 4 bases from V and 7 bases from J, with 15 bases between. Here the CDR3 DNA reads TGTGCCAGCAGCCCCGGGGGGGGTGGAAATTCACCCCTCCACTTT. As protein: CASSPGGGGNSPLHF.

This chain links TRBV11-3 with TRBJ1-1; D might be TRBD1 (5 bases). The germline V gene encodes CDR1 SGHNT and CDR2 YENEEA. V lost 5 bases and J 0 bases, leaving 13 bases between the germline ends. CDR3 length equals 15 residues. The CDR3 sequence: CASSPLGPMNTEAFF. The CDR3 DNA reads TGTGCCAGCAGCCCCCTGGGGCCGATGAACACTGAAGCTTTCTTT.

This sequence joins TRBV7-9 and TRBJ1-4, with 7 bases identical to TRBD1. The CDR3 extends over 17 amino acids. The germline gives CDR1 SEHNR, CDR2 FQNEAQ (reference sequence). J lost 2 bases, V lost 1 base, and 7 bases had no gene match. Here the CDR3 DNA reads TGTGCCAGCAGCTTAGGCACAGGGGATCGGACTAATGAAAAACTGTTTTTT. Translating gives CASSLGTGDRTNEKLFF.

This clone was seen more than once but under ten times. The chain uses TRBV9 and TRBJ2-7, with 9 bases fitting TRBD2. With V trimmed by 5 bases and J by 0 bases, 6 bases remained unmatched. CDR1 and CDR2 (germline): SGDLS, YYNGEE. The CDR3 has 15 residues. The CDR3 sequence: CASSGSGRSSYEQYF. The DNA for the CDR3 is TGTGCCAGCAGTGGGAGCGGGAGGAGCTCCTACGAGCAGTACTTC.

The chain joins TRBV13 to TRBJ1-1, with 10 bases lining up with TRBD1. The CDR3 extends over 17 amino acids. Germline loops: CDR1 PRHDT, CDR2 FYEKMQ (reference sequence). Unmatched junction bases numbered 6, after V lost 0 bases and J lost 2 bases. CDR3 nucleotides: TGTGCCAGCAGCTTAGGGACAGGGGGCCGAATCAACACTGAAGCTTTCTTT. Its protein product is CASSLGTGGRINTEAFF.

The V gene is TRBV19, the J gene TRBJ1-6, with 8 bases fitting TRBD1. This CDR3 region has 16 residues. Germline lookup yields CDR1 LNHDA and CDR2 SQIVND (reference sequence). J gave up 6 bases and V 7 bases, and 11 bases lay outside the gene matches. The CDR3 DNA is TGTGCCAGTAAAAAGACAGGGGTGAGAAGTAATTCACCCCTCCACTTT. Protein: CASKKTGVRSNSPLHF.

V usage is TRBV5-6 and J usage is TRBJ1-6; weak D call: TRBD1 (5 bases). V was trimmed by 2 bases and J by 6 bases, leaving 12 bases between them. Germline V gene sequence: CDR1 SGHDT, CDR2 YYEEEE. There are 15 residues in the CDR3. The CDR3 is CASSFNTGFNSPLHF. DNA of the CDR3: TGTGCCAGCAGCTTTAACACAGGATTTAATTCACCCCTCCACTTT. The whole variable domain, remainder taken from reference TRBV5-6 and TRBJ1-6, is DAGVTQSPTHLIKTRGQQVTLRCSPKSGHDTVSWYQQALGQGPQFIFQYYEEEERQRGNFPDRFSGHQFPNYSSELNVNALLLGDSALYLCASSFNTGFNSPLHFGNGTRLTVT.

The V gene is TRBV9, the J gene TRBJ2-1; TRBD2 matches 13 bases. After removal of 3 bases from V and 8 bases from J, the junction contained 5 bases not matched to a gene. The CDR3 has 15 amino acids. Per the germline V gene, CDR1 is SGDLS and CDR2 is YYNGEE. CDR3 DNA: TGTGCCAGCAGCGCCGGACTAGCGGGAGTGGATGAGCAGTTCTTC. Translated: CASSAGLAGVDEQFF.

This clone was observed a few times. The chain carries TRBV6-2 or TRBV6-3 and TRBJ1-5; 8 nucleotides agree with TRBD1. Germline CDR1 reads MNHEY; CDR2 reads SVGEGT. The CDR3 extends over 17 amino acids. The ends lost 4 bases at V and 5 bases at J; junction bases unmatched: 13. The chain's CDR3 is CASSSHAGGLGYQPQHF. Here the CDR3 DNA reads TGTGCCAGCAGTTCACATGCAGGGGGCCTGGGGTATCAGCCCCAGCATTTT.

This chain links TRBV6-6 with TRBJ2-3; 8 bases map to TRBD2. CDR3 length: 12 amino acids. Looked up from germline, CDR1 is MNHNY and CDR2 is SVGAGI (reference sequence). V trimming: 11 bases; J trimming: 3 bases; junction bases outside the gene matches: 4. CDR3 residues: CASGGGTDTQYF. The CDR3 DNA sequence: TGTGCCTCCGGGGGGGGAACAGATACGCAGTATTTT.

The chain is built from TRBV6-2 or TRBV6-3 and TRBJ1-2; weak D call: TRBD1 (6 bases). The CDR3 is 15 amino acids. V was shortened by 4 bases and J by 4 bases, with 16 bases between the two germline ends. The V gene's germline CDR1 is MNHEY and CDR2 SVGEGT. CDR3 in amino acids: CASSFSGHAVYGYTF. CDR3 nucleotides: TGTGCCAGCAGTTTCTCGGGACACGCGGTCTATGGCTACACCTTC.

The CDR3 bases are TGTGCCAGCAGTGCCCGGACTAGCACTACCTACGAGCAGTACTTC. This encodes CASSARTSTTYEQYF. J is TRBJ2-7 and V is TRBV25-1; 8 bases match TRBD2. V dropped 4 bases and J dropped 2; count of bases not matched to a gene: 7. Germline assignment: CDR1 MGHDK and CDR2 SYGVNS. This CDR3 is built from 15 residues.

The genes are TRBV5-4 and TRBJ2-3; 8 nucleotides line up with TRBD2. The CDR3 contains 13 residues. The ends lost 6 bases at V and 2 bases at J; junction bases unmatched: 2. Germline CDR1 reads SGHNT; CDR2 reads YYREEE (reference sequence). CDR3 sequence reads: CASNGRDTDTQYF. The CDR3 nucleotides read TGTGCCAGCAACGGGAGGGACACAGATACGCAGTATTTT.

The chain couples TRBV11-2 to TRBJ2-2; no definite D call. Germline V CDR1 and CDR2: SGHAT, FQNNGV. Trimming shortened V by 5 bases and J by 0 bases, and 13 bases separated the two germline ends. This CDR3 comprises 16 residues. The CDR3 spells CASSPGRLANTGELFF. CDR3 nucleotides: TGTGCCAGCAGCCCAGGCCGTCTCGCGAACACCGGGGAGCTGTTTTTT.

The CDR3 loop is CASTRAVHEQYF. The DNA for the CDR3 is TGTGCCAGCACTCGAGCCGTCCACGAGCAGTACTTC. The V gene is TRBV12-3 or TRBV12-4, the J gene TRBJ2-7; D gene unclear. The germline V and J ends were trimmed by 7 bases and 5 bases, with 12 bases remaining between them. This CDR3 has 12 residues.

The chain recombines TRBV2 with TRBJ1-4, with TRBD1 as a possible D gene (6 bases). Trimming shortened V by 10 bases and J by 7 bases, and 16 bases separated the two germline ends. This CDR3 has 13 residues. From germline, CDR1 is SNHLY and CDR2 FYNNEI. Here the CDR3 reads CATPGQGGEKLFF. The CDR3 bases are TGTGCCACCCCGGGACAAGGTGGTGAAAAACTGTTTTTT.

For the CDR3, the DNA is TGTGCCAGCAGTGACTCTGTGTCTAGACAAGAGACCCAGTACTTC. Translation: CASSDSVSRQETQYF. This chain joins TRBV6-4 and TRBJ2-5; D remains unclear. The germline gives CDR1 MRHNA, CDR2 SNTAGT. This CDR3 comprises 15 residues. Trimming pared 0 bases from V and 2 bases from J, leaving 10 bases between.

The CDR3 sequence is CASSLRPNQPQHF. The DNA of the CDR3 is TGTGCCAGCAGTCTCAGGCCGAATCAGCCCCAGCATTTT. This rearrangement joins TRBV6-5 to TRBJ1-5; D is undetermined. Germline CDR1 and CDR2: MNHEY and SVGAGI. V gave up 5 bases and J gave up 4 bases, with 9 bases separating them. The CDR3 spans 13 residues.

A single count supports this clone. This chain joins TRBV6-6 and TRBJ2-6; D gene ambiguous. The germline V gene has CDR1 MNHNY and CDR2 SVGAGI (reference sequence). This CDR3 region has 15 residues. Between the trimmed V and J ends, which lost 7 bases and 0 bases, there was a span of 10 bases. The CDR3 here is CASIKHYSGANVLTF. CDR3 in DNA: TGTGCCAGCATTAAACATTACTCTGGGGCCAACGTCCTGACTTTC.